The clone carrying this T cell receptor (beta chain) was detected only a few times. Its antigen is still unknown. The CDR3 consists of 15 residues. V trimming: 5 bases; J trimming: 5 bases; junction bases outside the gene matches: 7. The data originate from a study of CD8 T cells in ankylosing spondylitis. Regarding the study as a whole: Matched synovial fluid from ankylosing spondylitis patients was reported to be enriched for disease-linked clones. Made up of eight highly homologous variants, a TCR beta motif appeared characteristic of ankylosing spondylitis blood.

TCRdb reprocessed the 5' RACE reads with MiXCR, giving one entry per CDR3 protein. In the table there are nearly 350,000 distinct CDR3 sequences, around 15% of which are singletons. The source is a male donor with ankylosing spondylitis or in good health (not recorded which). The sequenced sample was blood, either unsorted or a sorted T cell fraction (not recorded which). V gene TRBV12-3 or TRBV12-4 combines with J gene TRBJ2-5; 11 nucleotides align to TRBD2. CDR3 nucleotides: TGTGCCAGCAGTCCCATTAGCGGGGGGGCTGAGACCCAGTACTTC. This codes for CASSPISGGAETQYF.